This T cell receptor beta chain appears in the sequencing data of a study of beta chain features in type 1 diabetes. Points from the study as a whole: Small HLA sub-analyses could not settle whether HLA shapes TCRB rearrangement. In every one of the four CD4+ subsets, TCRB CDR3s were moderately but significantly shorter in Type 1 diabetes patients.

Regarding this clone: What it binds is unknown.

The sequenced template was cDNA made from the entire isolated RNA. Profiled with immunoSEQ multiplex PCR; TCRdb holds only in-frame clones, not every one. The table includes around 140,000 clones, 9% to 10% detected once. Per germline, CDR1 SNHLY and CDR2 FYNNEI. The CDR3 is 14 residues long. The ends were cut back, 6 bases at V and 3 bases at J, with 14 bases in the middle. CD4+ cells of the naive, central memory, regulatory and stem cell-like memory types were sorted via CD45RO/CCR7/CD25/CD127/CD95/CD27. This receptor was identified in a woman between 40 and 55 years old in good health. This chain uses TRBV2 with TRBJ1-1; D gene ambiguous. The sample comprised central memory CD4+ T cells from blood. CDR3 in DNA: TGTGCCAGCAGCGTAGGGAGGAGAGACACTGAAGCTTTCTTT. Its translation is CASSVGRRDTEAFF.